The 28 T cell receptor beta chains presented below share a single source sample, sequenced in a study of T-cell memory formation after mild COVID-19. TCRdb independently ran MiXCR on the 5' RACE reads; one entry per CDR3 protein. The profile covers about 340,000 distinct CDR3 sequences, with around 15% appearing a single time and approximately 20% taken by the ten largest. The sequenced sample consisted of PBMCs or a T cell subset sorted from them (not recorded which). The receptor set was obtained from a man between 18 and 29 years old who had mild COVID-19 (a few samples of this study predate the infection). Cell type and time point are not known.

This clonotype was found a few times. The chain employs TRBV9 and TRBJ2-3; D possibly corresponds to TRBD1 (5 bases). The V gene lost 3 bases and the J gene lost 4 bases, with 12 bases spanning the gap. This CDR3 region has 14 residues. CDR1 and CDR2 (germline): SGDLS, YYNGEE. CDR3 bases: TGTGCCAGCAGCGGCAGGGTTCGCGCAGATACGCAGTATTTT. Its translation is CASSGRVRADTQYF.

This clonotype was observed many times. The rearrangement joins TRBV5-1 to TRBJ1-1; D ambiguous. The CDR3 has 14 residues. V was trimmed by 5 bases and J by 2 bases, leaving 13 bases between them. The germline V gene encodes CDR1 SGHRS and CDR2 YFSETQ. This CDR3 is CASRVGTVNTEAFF. The CDR3 coding sequence is TGCGCCAGCAGGGTGGGTACGGTTAACACTGAAGCTTTCTTT.

This clonotype occurred a few times. The rearrangement uses TRBV7-2 and TRBJ2-7; the D is unclear. Trimming removed 5 bases at V and 6 bases at J, with 26 bases between. This CDR3 has 17 residues. Germline-derived CDR1 and CDR2 are SGHTA and FQGNSA. CDR3 sequence (DNA): TGTGCCAGCAGCCCTAAATCCGTGGGGTACCCCAACCGCGAGCAGTACTTC. This encodes CASSPKSVGYPNREQYF.

About this clonotype: A much larger clone differs by one base, so this may be a read error. The rearrangement uses TRBV29-1 and TRBJ2-2; maybe TRBD2 (5 bases). This CDR3 is 14 amino acids long. Germline V gene lookup returns CDR1 SQVTM and CDR2 ANQGSEA. The CDR3 region is CSAKGAGGTGELSF. The DNA of the CDR3 is TGCAGCGCAAAAGGTGCAGGTGGCACCGGGGAGCTGTCTTTT.

CDR3 nucleotides: TGTGCCAGCCAGGACAGCACAGATACGCAGTATTTT. Protein sequence: CASQDSTDTQYF. The chain has TRBV6-2 or TRBV6-3 and TRBJ2-3; D remains unclear. This CDR3 spans 12 amino acids. CDR1 is MNHEY, CDR2 SVGEGT, per germline. The ends were cut back, 8 bases at V and 0 bases at J, with 6 bases in the middle.

The CDR3 DNA reads as TGCAGTGCTCCCCAAGGGGGGACAGGTTTGGATAATTCACCCCTCCACTTT. Its protein is CSAPQGGTGLDNSPLHF. The chain couples TRBV20-1 to TRBJ1-6, with 8 bases that match TRBD1. Trimming at V came to 5 bases and at J to 5 bases, leaving 14 bases not matched to a gene. CDR3 size: 17 residues. Germline V gene lookup returns CDR1 DFQATT and CDR2 SNEGSKA (reference sequence).

The rearrangement joins TRBV12-3 or TRBV12-4 to TRBJ2-2; D ambiguous. The V end lost 4 bases, the J end lost 4 bases, and 7 bases lay between the germline ends. CDR3 size: 13 residues. This CDR3 is CASSSTRTGELFF. The CDR3 coding sequence is TGTGCCAGCAGTTCTACACGCACCGGGGAGCTGTTTTTT.

This chain joins TRBV5-6 and TRBJ2-5, with TRBD1 matching over 10 bases. The ends lost 4 bases at V and 2 bases at J; junction bases unmatched: 5. This CDR3 has 15 amino acids. The germline CDR1 and CDR2 sequences are SGHDT and YYEEEE. CDR3 region: CASSGDRGVQETQYF. CDR3 in DNA: TGTGCCAGCAGCGGGGACAGGGGCGTTCAAGAGACCCAGTACTTC.

This clonotype was recorded a few times. This chain joins TRBV4-1 and TRBJ1-1; D not certain. The germline CDR1 and CDR2 sequences are MGHRA and YSYEKL. The CDR3 loop spans 13 amino acids. V was clipped by 3 bases and J by 6 bases, with 11 bases between them. CDR3 loop: CASSHSDLAEAFF. For the CDR3, the DNA is TGCGCCAGCAGCCATTCGGATCTGGCTGAAGCTTTCTTT.

This clonotype was seen ten or more times. The chain is built from TRBV6-5 and TRBJ2-7; no clear D. Trimming pared 2 bases from V and 7 bases from J, leaving 15 bases between. Germline lookup yields CDR1 MNHEY and CDR2 SVGAGI. The CDR3 is made up of 14 amino acids. CDR3 loop: CASSYGSRVGEQYF. CDR3 in DNA: TGTGCCAGCAGTTACGGGTCCCGCGTTGGAGAGCAGTACTTC.

The gene calls are TRBV7-9 and TRBJ2-2; tentative D call: TRBD1 (6 bases). The V end lost 8 bases, the J end lost 0 bases, and 13 bases lay between the germline ends. This CDR3 is 15 amino acids long. Germline V gene lookup returns CDR1 SEHNR and CDR2 FQNEAQ (reference sequence). The CDR3 bases are TGTGCCAGCGAAAGGGGGAACGCGAACACCGGGGAGCTGTTTTTT. Residues: CASERGNANTGELFF.

This rearrangement joins TRBV15 to TRBJ2-5; D unresolved. Per the germline V gene, CDR1 is LNHNV and CDR2 is YYDKDF (reference sequence). The CDR3 contains 14 residues. Trimming took 1 base from V and 4 from J, leaving 10 bases between them. DNA of the CDR3: TGTGCCACCAGCAGAGCCGCTTGGGGAGAGACCCAGTACTTC. It is translated as CATSRAAWGETQYF.

In this sample, this clonotype turned up a few times. The genes are TRBV28 and TRBJ2-3; 8 positions agree with TRBD2. Germline CDR1 reads MDHEN; CDR2 reads SYDVKM. The junction had 11 bases not matched to a gene; V was cut back by 2 bases and J by 4 bases. The CDR3 totals 17 residues. The CDR3 sequence is CASSLLGGGLTSDTQYF. The CDR3 coding sequence is TGTGCCAGCAGTTTACTTGGCGGGGGGCTAACATCAGATACGCAGTATTTT.

A few counts support this clonotype. The chain couples TRBV27 to TRBJ1-2, with D unclear. Per the germline V gene, CDR1 is MNHEY and CDR2 is SMNVEV (reference sequence). The CDR3 has 14 amino acids. V gave up 4 bases and J gave up 3 bases, with 12 bases separating them. This CDR3 reads CASSSNQDYYGYTF. CDR3 DNA: TGTGCCAGCAGTTCCAACCAGGACTACTATGGCTACACCTTC.

This clonotype was picked up a small number of times. This sequence joins TRBV5-1 and TRBJ2-5; TRBD2 aligns across 7 bases. Germline assignment: CDR1 SGHRS and CDR2 YFSETQ. The CDR3 consists of 15 residues. Losses at the gene ends were 4 bases for V and 5 bases for J; bases not matched to a gene: 11. CDR3 loop: CASSASGGVRETQYF. Written as DNA, the CDR3 is TGCGCCAGCAGCGCCTCGGGGGGAGTCAGGGAGACCCAGTACTTC. The variable domain in full, completed from reference TRBV5-1 and TRBJ2-5, reads KAGVTQTPRYLIKTRGQQVTLSCSPISGHRSVSWYQQTPGQGLQFLFEYFSETQRNKGNFPGRFSGRQFSNSRSEMNVSTLELGDSALYLCASSASGGVRETQYFGPGTRLLVL.

This clonotype was detected a few times. The V gene is TRBV7-9, the J gene TRBJ2-5; no definite D call. V was trimmed by 8 bases and J by 4 bases, leaving 14 bases between them. The germline gives CDR1 SEHNR, CDR2 FQNEAQ (reference sequence). This CDR3 has 13 residues. The CDR3 nucleotides are TGTGCCAGCCAGCTTAATGGCAGAGAGACCCAGTACTTC. Encoded protein: CASQLNGRETQYF. Full variable domain (rest looked up from reference TRBV7-9 and TRBJ2-5): DTGVSQNPRHKITKRGQNVTFRCDPISEHNRLYWYRQTLGQGPEFLTYFQNEAQLEKSRLLSDRFSAERPKGSFSTLEIQRTEQGDSAMYLCASQLNGRETQYFGPGTRLLVL.

At least ten counts were recorded for this clonotype. The chain recombines TRBV9 with TRBJ2-3; the D is unclear. The germline V gene has CDR1 SGDLS and CDR2 YYNGEE. The CDR3 spans 14 residues. With 1 base removed from V and 5 bases from J, the gap between germline ends came to 11 bases. CDR3 sequence: CASSVRTGRDTQYF. The CDR3 DNA follows: TGTGCCAGCAGCGTACGAACTGGGCGAGATACGCAGTATTTT.

This sequence joins TRBV5-1 and TRBJ2-3; the D is unclear. The CDR3 is 14 amino acids. V was pared by 4 bases and J by 6 bases, with 15 bases between. Per germline, CDR1 SGHRS and CDR2 YFSETQ. The chain's CDR3 is CASSPLGRTDTQYF. CDR3 DNA sequence: TGCGCCAGCAGCCCCCTCGGCAGGACGGATACGCAGTATTTT.

The rearrangement uses TRBV28 and TRBJ1-2; the match to TRBD1 covers 7 bases. The junction had 13 bases not matched to a gene; V was cut back by 6 bases and J by 3 bases. CDR3 length equals 16 residues. CDR1 and CDR2 (germline): MDHEN, SYDVKM. CDR3 protein: CASSPFKGALDYGYTF. The CDR3 nucleotides are TGTGCCAGCAGCCCCTTCAAGGGGGCCCTGGACTATGGCTACACCTTC.

The rearrangement links TRBV10-3 to TRBJ1-1; D gene ambiguous. Trimming pared 0 bases from V and 0 bases from J, leaving 5 bases between. The germline gives CDR1 ENHRY, CDR2 SYGVKD. The CDR3 extends over 14 amino acids. The CDR3 sequence is CAISESTVNTEAFF. The DNA of the CDR3 is TGTGCCATCAGTGAGTCGACGGTGAACACTGAAGCTTTCTTT.

The chain links TRBV20-1 to TRBJ2-1, with 12 bases lining up with TRBD2. With 1 base clipped from V and 9 bases from J, the junction kept 19 bases outside the gene matches. The CDR3 runs to 19 residues. CDR1 and CDR2 (germline): DFQATT, SNEGSKA (reference sequence). The CDR3 here is CSARGTSGTSPSTLFEQFF. CDR3 sequence (DNA): TGCAGTGCTAGAGGGACTAGCGGGACCTCCCCCTCTACCTTGTTTGAGCAGTTCTTC.

V and J are TRBV21-1 and TRBJ1-1. TRBV21-1 is a known pseudogene. The CDR3 contains 16 residues. For the CDR3, the DNA is TGTGCCAGCAGCAAAGAGTATACCACCCTGAACACTGAAGCTTTCTTT. As protein: CASSKEYTTLNTEAFF.

This clonotype came up a few times. This rearrangement joins TRBV20-1 to TRBJ1-1; D is possibly TRBD1 (6 bases). Germline CDR1 DFQATT, CDR2 SNEGSKA (reference sequence). Deletions cut 6 bases from V and 0 bases from J, with 14 bases between. The CDR3 is 14 amino acids. CDR3 in DNA: TGCAGTGCAACCGGGACACCGATGAACACTGAAGCTTTCTTT. Protein sequence: CSATGTPMNTEAFF.

The chain is built from TRBV27 and TRBJ2-5; 8 bases are shared with TRBD2. This CDR3 contains 15 residues. Per germline, CDR1 MNHEY and CDR2 SMNVEV (reference sequence). Trimming took 5 bases from V and 5 from J; bases not matched to a gene: 10. As DNA, the CDR3 is TGTGCCAGCAGTCTCGCGGTAGCGGGGTTGGAGACCCAGTACTTC. This encodes CASSLAVAGLETQYF.

This clonotype occurred a few times. J is TRBJ2-5 and V is TRBV4-1; TRBD1 aligns across 12 bases. The CDR3 loop spans 16 amino acids. In germline, CDR1 is MGHRA, CDR2 YSYEKL. Germline trimming cut 1 base from V and 5 bases from J; bases unmatched to any gene: 5. The CDR3 is CASSQGGQGASETQYF. CDR3 sequence (DNA): TGCGCCAGCAGCCAAGGGGGACAGGGGGCCTCGGAGACCCAGTACTTC.

The sample holds many counts of this clonotype. This sequence joins TRBV4-3 and TRBJ2-7, with 8 bases aligning to TRBD1. The CDR3 is 15 residues long. Germline-derived CDR1 and CDR2 are LGHNA and YSLEER. V dropped 1 base and J dropped 3; count of bases not matched to a gene: 5. The CDR3 region is CASSQGAGQGYEQYF. The CDR3 bases are TGCGCCAGCAGCCAAGGAGCCGGACAGGGCTACGAGCAGTACTTC.

The chain joins TRBV4-3 to TRBJ2-2; tentative D call: TRBD2 (6 bases). V was trimmed by 1 base and J by 2 bases, leaving 11 bases between them. The CDR3 loop spans 16 amino acids. CDR1 and CDR2 from the germline V gene are LGHNA and YSLEER. The CDR3 sequence is CASSQGSEGNTGELFF. The DNA for the CDR3 is TGCGCCAGCAGCCAAGGATCGGAGGGCAACACCGGGGAGCTGTTTTTT.

The gene calls are TRBV20-1 and TRBJ2-2; 8 nucleotides align to TRBD2. The CDR3 spans 16 residues. V dropped 0 bases and J dropped 3; count of bases not matched to a gene: 6. Germline assignment: CDR1 DFQATT and CDR2 SNEGSKA (reference sequence). The CDR3 DNA reads as TGCAGTGCTAGAGACCCGCGGGGGGACTACACCGGGGAGCTGTTTTTT. It encodes CSARDPRGDYTGELFF.